The source of this T cell receptor beta chain is a study of cytomegalovirus exposure and HLA in healthy donors. Study-wide results and limits: The availability of immune exposure information extended only to CMV serostatus.

The CDR3 is made up of 13 amino acids. With 0 bases removed from V and 7 bases from J, the gap between germline ends came to 10 bases. Germline assignment: CDR1 SGDLS and CDR2 YYNGEE. The study ran its PCR with 60 Vbeta and 13 Jbeta primers. Authors' processing steps: There were around 77 million unique TCR beta chains by a later count, and approximately 10 million of them were shared. The assay was immunoSEQ multiplex PCR, and TCRdb's table has in-frame clones only and misses some. D and trimming were read from the DNA, whereas the V and J calls and clone size are those reported in that table. Of over 65,000 clones listed, around 75% are singletons. Note on this clone: What it binds is unknown.

The chain links TRBV9 to TRBJ1-2; a possible D gene is TRBD1 (6 bases). Material for sequencing was PBMCs. The receptor was isolated from a woman aged 40 to 50 in good health and CMV-seronegative. Here the CDR3 DNA reads TGTGCCAGCAGCGTAGAGGGGGGGATTGGCTACACCTTC. Its protein product is CASSVEGGIGYTF. Full variable domain (outside the CDR3, taken from reference TRBV9 and TRBJ1-2): DSGVTQTPKHLITATGQRVTLRCSPRSGDLSVYWYQQSLDQGLQFLIQYYNGEERAKGNILERFSAQQFPDLHSELNLSSLELGDSALYFCASSVEGGIGYTFGSGTRLTVV.